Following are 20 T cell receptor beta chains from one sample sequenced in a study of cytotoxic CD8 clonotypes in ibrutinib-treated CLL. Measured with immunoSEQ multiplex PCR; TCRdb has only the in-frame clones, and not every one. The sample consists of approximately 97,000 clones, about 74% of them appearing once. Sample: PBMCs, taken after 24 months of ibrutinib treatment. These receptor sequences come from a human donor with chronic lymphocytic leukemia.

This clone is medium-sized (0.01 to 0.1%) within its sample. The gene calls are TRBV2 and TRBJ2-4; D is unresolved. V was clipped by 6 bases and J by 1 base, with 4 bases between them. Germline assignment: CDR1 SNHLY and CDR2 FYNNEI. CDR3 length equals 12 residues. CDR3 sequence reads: CASSQAKNIQYF. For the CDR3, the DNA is TGTGCCAGCAGCCAGGCCAAAAACATTCAGTACTTC.

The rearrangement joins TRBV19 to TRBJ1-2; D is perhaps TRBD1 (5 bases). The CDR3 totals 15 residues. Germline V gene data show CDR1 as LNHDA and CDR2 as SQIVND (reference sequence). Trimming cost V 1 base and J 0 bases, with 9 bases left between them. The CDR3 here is CASSIVRGANYGYTF. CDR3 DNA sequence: TGTGCCAGTAGTATAGTTCGGGGGGCTAACTATGGCTACACCTTC.

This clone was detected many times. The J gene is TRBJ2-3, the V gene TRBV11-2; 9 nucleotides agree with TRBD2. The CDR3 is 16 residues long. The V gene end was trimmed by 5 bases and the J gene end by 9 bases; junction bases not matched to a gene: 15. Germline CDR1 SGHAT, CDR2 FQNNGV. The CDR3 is CASSPLPSGVRSTQYF. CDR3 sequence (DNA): TGTGCCAGCAGCCCCCTCCCTAGCGGGGTTAGATCGACGCAGTATTTT. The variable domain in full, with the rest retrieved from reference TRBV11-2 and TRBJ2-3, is EAGVAQSPRYKIIEKRQSVAFWCNPISGHATLYWYQQILGQGPKLLIQFQNNGVVDDSQLPKDRFSAERLKGVDSTLKIQPAKLEDSAVYLCASSPLPSGVRSTQYFGPGTRLTVL.

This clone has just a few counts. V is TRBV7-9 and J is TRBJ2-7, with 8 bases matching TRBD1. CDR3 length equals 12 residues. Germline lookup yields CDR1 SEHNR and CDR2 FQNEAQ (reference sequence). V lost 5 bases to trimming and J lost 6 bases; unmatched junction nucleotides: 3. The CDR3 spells CASSAGTGEQYF. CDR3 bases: TGTGCCAGCAGCGCCGGGACAGGCGAGCAGTACTTC. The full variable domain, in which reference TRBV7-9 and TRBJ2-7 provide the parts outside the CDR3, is DTGVSQNPRHKITKRGQNVTFRCDPISEHNRLYWYRQTLGQGPEFLTYFQNEAQLEKSRLLSDRFSAERPKGSFSTLEIQRTEQGDSAMYLCASSAGTGEQYFGPGTRLTVT.

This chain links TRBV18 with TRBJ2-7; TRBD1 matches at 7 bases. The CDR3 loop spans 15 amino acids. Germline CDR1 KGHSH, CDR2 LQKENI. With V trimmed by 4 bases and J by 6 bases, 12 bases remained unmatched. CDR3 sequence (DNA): TGTGCCAGCTCACTGGAGACAGGGAGACCCTCCGAGCAGTACTTC. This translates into CASSLETGRPSEQYF.

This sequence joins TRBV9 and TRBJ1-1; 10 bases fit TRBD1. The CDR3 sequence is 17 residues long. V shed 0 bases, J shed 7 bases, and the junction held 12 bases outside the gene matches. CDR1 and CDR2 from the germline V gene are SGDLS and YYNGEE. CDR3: CASSVAPPGQGLGEAFF. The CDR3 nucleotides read TGTGCCAGCAGCGTAGCTCCCCCGGGACAGGGGTTAGGTGAAGCTTTCTTT.

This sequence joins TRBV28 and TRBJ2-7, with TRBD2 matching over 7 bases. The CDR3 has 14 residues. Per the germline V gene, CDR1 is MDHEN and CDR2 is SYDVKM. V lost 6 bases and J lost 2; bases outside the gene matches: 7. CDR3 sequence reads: CASSEAGSAYEQYF. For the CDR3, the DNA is TGTGCCAGCAGCGAAGCGGGATCCGCCTACGAGCAGTACTTC.

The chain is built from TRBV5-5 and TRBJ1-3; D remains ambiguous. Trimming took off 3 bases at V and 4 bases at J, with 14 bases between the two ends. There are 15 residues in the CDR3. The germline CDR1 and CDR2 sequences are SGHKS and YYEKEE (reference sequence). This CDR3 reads CASSSLRTAGNTIYF. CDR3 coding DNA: TGTGCCAGCAGCTCCCTCCGTACCGCCGGAAACACCATATATTTT.

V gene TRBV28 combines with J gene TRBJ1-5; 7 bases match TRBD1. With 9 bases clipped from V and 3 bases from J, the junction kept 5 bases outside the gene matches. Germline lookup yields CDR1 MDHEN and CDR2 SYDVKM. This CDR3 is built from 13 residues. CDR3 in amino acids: CASGDSPNQPQHF. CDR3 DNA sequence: TGTGCCAGTGGGGACAGCCCCAATCAGCCCCAGCATTTT.

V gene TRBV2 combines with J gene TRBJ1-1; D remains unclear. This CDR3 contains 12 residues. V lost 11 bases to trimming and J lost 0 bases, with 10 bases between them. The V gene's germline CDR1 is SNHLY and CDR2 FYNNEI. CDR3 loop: CALSRLNTEAFF. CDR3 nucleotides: TGTGCCCTAAGCAGATTGAACACTGAAGCTTTCTTT.

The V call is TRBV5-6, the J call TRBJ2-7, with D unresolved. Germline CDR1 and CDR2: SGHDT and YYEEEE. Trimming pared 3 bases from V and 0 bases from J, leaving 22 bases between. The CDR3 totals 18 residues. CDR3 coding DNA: TGTGCCAGCAGCTACCGCTTCCCTAGGTTTAAGGGCTCCTACGAGCAGTACTTC. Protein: CASSYRFPRFKGSYEQYF.

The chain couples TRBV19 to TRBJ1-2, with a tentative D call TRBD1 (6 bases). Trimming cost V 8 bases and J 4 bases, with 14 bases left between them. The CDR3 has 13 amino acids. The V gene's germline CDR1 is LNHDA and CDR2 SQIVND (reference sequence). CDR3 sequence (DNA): TGTGCCAGTGGCTTCGGGACACCCTATGGCTACACCTTC. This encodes CASGFGTPYGYTF.

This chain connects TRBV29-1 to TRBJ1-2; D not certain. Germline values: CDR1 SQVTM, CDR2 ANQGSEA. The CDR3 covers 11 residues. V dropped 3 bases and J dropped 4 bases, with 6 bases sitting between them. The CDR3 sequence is CSVDAVYGYTF. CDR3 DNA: TGCAGCGTTGATGCAGTCTATGGCTACACCTTC.

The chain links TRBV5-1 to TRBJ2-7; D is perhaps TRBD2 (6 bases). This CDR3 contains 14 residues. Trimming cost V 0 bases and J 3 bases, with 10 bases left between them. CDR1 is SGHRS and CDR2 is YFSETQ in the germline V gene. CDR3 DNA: TGCGCCAGCAGCTTGGAACGGACTAACTACGAGCAGTACTTC. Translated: CASSLERTNYEQYF.

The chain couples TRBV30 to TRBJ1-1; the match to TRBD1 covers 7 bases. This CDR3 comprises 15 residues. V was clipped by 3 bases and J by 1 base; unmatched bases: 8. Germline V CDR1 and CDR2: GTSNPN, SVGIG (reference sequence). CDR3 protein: CAWSPRDSENTEAFF. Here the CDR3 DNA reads TGTGCCTGGAGCCCCCGGGACAGCGAGAACACTGAAGCTTTCTTT. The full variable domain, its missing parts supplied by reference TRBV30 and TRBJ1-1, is SQTIHQWPATLVQPVGSPLSLECTVEGTSNPNLYWYRQAAGRGLQLLFYSVGIGQISSEVPQNLSASRPQDRQFILSSKKLLLSDSGFYLCAWSPRDSENTEAFFGQGTRLTVV.

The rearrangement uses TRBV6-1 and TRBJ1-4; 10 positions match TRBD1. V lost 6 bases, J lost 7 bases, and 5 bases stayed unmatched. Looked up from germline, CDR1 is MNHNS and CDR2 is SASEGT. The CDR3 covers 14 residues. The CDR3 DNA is TGTGCCAGCAGCAGACAGGGGGCTATTGAAAAACTGTTTTTT. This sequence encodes CASSRQGAIEKLFF.

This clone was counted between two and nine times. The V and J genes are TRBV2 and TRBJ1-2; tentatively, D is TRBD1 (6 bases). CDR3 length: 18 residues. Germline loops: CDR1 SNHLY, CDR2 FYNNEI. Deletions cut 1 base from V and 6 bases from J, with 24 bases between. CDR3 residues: CASSEEPGHKGGGNGYTF. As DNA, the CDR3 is TGTGCCAGCAGTGAAGAACCGGGACACAAAGGCGGTGGAAATGGCTACACCTTC.

CDR3 bases: TGTGCCAGCAGCGCGCGTCCCGGGACAGGGTCTTTGAACGAGCAGTACTTC. Amino acid sequence: CASSARPGTGSLNEQYF. The V gene is TRBV9, the J gene TRBJ2-7; 9 positions agree with TRBD1. The CDR3 covers 17 residues. Germline-derived CDR1 and CDR2 are SGDLS and YYNGEE. Losses at the gene ends were 3 bases for V and 5 bases for J; bases not matched to a gene: 15.

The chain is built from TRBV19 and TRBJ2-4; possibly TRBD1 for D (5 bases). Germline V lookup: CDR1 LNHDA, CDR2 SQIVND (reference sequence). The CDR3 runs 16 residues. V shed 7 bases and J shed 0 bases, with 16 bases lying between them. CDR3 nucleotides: TGTGCCAGTAACGGACACACGGCTACAGCCAAAAACATTCAGTACTTC. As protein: CASNGHTATAKNIQYF.

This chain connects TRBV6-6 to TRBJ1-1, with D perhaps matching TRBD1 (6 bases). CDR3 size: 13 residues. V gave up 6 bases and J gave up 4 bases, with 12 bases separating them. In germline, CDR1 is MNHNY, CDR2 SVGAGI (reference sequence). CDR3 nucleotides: TGTGCCAGCAGGGAGGGGGTGATCACTGAAGCTTTCTTT. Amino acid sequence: CASREGVITEAFF.